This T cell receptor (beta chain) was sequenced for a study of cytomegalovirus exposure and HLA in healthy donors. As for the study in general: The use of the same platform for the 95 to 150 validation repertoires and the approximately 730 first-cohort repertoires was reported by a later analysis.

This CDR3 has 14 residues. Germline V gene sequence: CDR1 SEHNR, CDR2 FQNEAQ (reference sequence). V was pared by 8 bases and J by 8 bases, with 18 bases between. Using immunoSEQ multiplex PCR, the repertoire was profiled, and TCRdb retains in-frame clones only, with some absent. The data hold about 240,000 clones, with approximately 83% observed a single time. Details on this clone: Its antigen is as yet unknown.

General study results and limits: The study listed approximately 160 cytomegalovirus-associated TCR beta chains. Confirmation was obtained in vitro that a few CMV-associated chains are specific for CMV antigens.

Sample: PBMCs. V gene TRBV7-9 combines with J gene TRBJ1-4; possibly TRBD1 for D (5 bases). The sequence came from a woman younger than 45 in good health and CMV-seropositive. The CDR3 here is CASAGNSMGEKLFF. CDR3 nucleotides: TGTGCCAGCGCAGGGAACAGTATGGGGGAAAAACTGTTTTTT.